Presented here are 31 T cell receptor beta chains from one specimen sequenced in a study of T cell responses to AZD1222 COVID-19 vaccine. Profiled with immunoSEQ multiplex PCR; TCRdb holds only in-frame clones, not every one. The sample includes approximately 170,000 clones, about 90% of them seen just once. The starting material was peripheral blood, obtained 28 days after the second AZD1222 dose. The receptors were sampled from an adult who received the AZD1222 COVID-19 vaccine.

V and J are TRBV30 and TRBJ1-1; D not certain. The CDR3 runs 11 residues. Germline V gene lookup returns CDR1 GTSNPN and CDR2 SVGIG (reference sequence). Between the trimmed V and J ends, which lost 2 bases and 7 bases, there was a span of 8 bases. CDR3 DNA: TGTGCCTGGAGTTTCGAGGGTGAAGCTTTCTTT. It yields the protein CAWSFEGEAFF. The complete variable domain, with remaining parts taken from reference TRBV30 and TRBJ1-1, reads SQTIHQWPATLVQPVGSPLSLECTVEGTSNPNLYWYRQAAGRGLQLLFYSVGIGQISSEVPQNLSASRPQDRQFILSSKKLLLSDSGFYLCAWSFEGEAFFGQGTRLTVV.

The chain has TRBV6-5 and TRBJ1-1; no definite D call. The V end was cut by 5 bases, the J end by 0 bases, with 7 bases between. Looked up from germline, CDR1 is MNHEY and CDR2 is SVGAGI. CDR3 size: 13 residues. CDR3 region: CASSQEMNTEAFF. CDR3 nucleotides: TGTGCCAGCAGTCAGGAGATGAACACTGAAGCTTTCTTT.

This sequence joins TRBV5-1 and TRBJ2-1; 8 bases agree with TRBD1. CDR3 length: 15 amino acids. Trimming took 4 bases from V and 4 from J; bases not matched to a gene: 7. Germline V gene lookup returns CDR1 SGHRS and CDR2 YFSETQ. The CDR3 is CASSGQGGGYNEQFF. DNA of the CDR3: TGCGCCAGCAGCGGACAGGGCGGCGGATACAATGAGCAGTTCTTC.

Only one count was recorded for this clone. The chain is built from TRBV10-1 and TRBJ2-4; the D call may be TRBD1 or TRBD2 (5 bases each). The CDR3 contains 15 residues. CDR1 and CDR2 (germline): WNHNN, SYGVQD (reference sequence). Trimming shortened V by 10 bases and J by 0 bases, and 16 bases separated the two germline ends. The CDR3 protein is CAILRDGEAKNIQYF. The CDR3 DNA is TGCGCCATCCTGAGGGACGGGGAAGCCAAAAACATTCAGTACTTC.

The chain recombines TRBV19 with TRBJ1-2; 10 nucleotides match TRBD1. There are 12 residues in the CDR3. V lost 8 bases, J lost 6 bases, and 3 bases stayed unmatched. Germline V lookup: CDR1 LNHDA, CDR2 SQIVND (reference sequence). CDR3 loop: CASRGQGDGYTF. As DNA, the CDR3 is TGTGCCAGTCGAGGACAGGGGGATGGCTACACCTTC. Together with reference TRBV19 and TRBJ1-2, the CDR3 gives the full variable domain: DGGITQSPKYLFRKEGQNVTLSCEQNLNHDAMYWYRQDPGQGLRLIYYSQIVNDFQKGDIAEGYSVSREKKESFPLTVTSAQKNPTAFYLCASRGQGDGYTFGSGTRLTVV.

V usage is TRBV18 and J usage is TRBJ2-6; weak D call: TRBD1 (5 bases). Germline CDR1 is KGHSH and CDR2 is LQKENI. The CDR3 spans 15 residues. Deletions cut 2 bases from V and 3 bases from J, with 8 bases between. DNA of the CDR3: TGTGCCAGCTCACCAGCAGGGCATGGGGCCAACGTCCTGACTTTC. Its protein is CASSPAGHGANVLTF.

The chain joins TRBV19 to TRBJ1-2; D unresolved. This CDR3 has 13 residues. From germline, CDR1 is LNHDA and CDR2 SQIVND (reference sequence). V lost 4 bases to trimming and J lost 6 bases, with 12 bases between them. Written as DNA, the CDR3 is TGTGCCAGTAGTAGTAGGCCTTTTGATGGCTACACCTTC. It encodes CASSSRPFDGYTF.

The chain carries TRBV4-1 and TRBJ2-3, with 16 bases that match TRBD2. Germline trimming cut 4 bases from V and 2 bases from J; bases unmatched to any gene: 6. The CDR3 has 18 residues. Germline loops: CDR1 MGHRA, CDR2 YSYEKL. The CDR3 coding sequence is TGCGCCAGCAGCCGGGGACTAGCGGGGGGGCGTAACACAGATACGCAGTATTTT. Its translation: CASSRGLAGGRNTDTQYF.

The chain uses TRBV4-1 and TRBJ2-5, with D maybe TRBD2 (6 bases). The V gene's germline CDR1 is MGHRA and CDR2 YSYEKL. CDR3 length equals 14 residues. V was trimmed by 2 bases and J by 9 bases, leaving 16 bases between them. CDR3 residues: CASSQREATRPQYF. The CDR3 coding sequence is TGCGCCAGCAGCCAAAGGGAGGCCACCAGGCCCCAGTACTTC.

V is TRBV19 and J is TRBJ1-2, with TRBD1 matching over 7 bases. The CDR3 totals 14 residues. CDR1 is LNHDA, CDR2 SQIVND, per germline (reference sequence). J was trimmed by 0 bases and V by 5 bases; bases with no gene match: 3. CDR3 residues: CASSPGQANYGYTF. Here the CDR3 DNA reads TGTGCCAGTAGTCCAGGACAGGCTAACTATGGCTACACCTTC.

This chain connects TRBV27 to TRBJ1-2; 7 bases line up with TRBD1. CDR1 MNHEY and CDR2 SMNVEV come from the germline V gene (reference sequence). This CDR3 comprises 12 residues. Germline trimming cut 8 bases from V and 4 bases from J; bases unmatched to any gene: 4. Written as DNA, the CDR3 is TGTGCCAGCCGGGGACAGTTCTATGGCTACACCTTC. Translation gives CASRGQFYGYTF.

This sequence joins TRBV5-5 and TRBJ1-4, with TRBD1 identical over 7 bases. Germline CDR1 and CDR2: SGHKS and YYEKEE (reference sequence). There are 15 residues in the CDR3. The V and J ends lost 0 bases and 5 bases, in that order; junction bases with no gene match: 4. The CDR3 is CASSLGTGLNEKLFF. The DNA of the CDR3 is TGTGCCAGCAGCTTGGGGACAGGTCTAAATGAAAAACTGTTTTTT. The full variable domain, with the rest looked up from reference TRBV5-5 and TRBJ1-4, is DAGVTQSPTHLIKTRGQQVTLRCSPISGHKSVSWYQQVLGQGPQFIFQYYEKEERGRGNFPDRFSARQFPNYSSELNVNALLLGDSALYLCASSLGTGLNEKLFFGSGTQLSVL.

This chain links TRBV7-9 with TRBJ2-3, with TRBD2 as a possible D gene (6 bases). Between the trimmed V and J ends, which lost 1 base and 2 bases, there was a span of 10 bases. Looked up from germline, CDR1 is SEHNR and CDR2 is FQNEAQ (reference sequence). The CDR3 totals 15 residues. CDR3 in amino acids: CASSLVGEATDTQYF. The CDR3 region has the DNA TGTGCCAGCAGCTTAGTGGGGGAGGCCACAGATACGCAGTATTTT.

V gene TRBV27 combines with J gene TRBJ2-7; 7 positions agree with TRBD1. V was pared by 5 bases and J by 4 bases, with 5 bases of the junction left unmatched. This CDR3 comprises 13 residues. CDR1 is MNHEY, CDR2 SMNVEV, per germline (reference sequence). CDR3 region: CASSPRDRYEQYF. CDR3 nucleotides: TGTGCCAGCAGTCCGAGGGACAGATACGAGCAGTACTTC.

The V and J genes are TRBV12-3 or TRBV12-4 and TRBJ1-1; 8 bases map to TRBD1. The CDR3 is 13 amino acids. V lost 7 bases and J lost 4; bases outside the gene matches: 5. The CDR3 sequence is CASTGQGATEAFF. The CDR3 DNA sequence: TGTGCCAGCACAGGGCAGGGGGCCACTGAAGCTTTCTTT.

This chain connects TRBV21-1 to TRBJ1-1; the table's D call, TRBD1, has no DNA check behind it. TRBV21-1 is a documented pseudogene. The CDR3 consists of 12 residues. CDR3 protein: CASSKDRVEAFF. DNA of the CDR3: TGTGCCAGCAGCAAAGACAGGGTTGAAGCTTTCTTT.

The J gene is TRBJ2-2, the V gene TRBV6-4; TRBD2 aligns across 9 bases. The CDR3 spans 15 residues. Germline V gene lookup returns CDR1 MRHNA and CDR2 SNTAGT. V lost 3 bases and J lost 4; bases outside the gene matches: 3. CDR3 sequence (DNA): TGTGCCAGCAGTGAGACTAGCGGATTCACCGGGGAGCTGTTTTTT. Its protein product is CASSETSGFTGELFF.

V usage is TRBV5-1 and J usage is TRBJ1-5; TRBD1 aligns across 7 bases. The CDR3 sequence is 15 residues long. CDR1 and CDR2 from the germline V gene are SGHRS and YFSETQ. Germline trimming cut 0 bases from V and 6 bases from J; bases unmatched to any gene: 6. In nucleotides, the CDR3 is TGCGCCAGCAGCTTGGAGGGGGCAAGTTCTCAGCCCCAGCATTTT. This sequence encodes CASSLEGASSQPQHF.

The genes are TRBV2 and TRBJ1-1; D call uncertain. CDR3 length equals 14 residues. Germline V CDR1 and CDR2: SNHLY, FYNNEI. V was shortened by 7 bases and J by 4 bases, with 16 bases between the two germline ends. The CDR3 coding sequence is TGTGCCAGCAACTTACGGGGTTCGGGCACTGAAGCTTTCTTT. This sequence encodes CASNLRGSGTEAFF.

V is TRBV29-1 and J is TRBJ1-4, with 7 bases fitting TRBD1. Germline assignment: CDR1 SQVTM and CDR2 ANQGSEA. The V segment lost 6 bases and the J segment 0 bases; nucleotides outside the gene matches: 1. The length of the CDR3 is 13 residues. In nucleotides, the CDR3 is TGCAGCGTCCAGGGGGCAACTAATGAAAAACTGTTTTTT. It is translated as CSVQGATNEKLFF.

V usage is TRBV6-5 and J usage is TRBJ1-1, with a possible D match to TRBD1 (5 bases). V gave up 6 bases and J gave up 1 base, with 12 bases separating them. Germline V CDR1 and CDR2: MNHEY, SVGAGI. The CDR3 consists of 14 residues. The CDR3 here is CASSPGTENTEAFF. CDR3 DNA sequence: TGTGCCAGCAGCCCCGGGACGGAGAACACTGAAGCTTTCTTT.

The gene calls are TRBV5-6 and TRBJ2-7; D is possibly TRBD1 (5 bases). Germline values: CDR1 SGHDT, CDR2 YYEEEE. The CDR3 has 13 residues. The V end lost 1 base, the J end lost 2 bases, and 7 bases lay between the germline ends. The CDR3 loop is CASSLRQTYEQYF. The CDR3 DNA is TGTGCCAGCAGCTTGCGACAGACCTACGAGCAGTACTTC.

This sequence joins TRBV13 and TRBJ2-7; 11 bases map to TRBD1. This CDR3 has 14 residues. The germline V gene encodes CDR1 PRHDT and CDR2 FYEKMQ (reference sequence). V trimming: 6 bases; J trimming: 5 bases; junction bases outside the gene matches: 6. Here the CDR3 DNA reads TGTGCCAGCAGTATCGGGACAGGGGGACACGAGCAGTACTTC. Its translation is CASSIGTGGHEQYF.

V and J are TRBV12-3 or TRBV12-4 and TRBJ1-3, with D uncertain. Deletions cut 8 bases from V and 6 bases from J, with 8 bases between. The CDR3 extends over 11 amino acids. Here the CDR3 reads CASGQLNTIYF. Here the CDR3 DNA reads TGTGCCAGCGGCCAACTAAACACCATATATTTT.

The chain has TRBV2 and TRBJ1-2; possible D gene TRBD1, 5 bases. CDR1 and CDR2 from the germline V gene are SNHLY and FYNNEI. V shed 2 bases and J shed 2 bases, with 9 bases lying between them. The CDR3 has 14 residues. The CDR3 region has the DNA TGTGCCAGCAGTGAAAACAGGAGAAACTATGGCTACACCTTC. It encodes CASSENRRNYGYTF.

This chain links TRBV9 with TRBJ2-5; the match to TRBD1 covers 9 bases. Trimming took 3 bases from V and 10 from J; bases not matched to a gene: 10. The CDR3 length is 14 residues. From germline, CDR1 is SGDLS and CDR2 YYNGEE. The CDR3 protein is CASSAHLTGGIQYF. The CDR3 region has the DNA TGTGCCAGCAGCGCTCACTTGACAGGGGGGATCCAGTACTTC.

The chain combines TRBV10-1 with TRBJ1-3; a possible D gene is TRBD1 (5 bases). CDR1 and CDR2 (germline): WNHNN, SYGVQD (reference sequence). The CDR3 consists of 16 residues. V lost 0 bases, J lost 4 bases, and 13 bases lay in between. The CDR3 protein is CASSESNSGDGNTIYF. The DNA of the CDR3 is TGCGCCAGCAGTGAGTCTAACAGCGGGGACGGAAACACCATATATTTT.

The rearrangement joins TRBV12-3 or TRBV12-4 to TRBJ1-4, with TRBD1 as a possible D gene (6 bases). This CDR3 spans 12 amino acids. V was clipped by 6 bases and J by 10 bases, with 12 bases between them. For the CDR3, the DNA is TGTGCCAGCAGCCTACAGGGACCAAAACTGTTTTTT. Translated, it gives CASSLQGPKLFF.

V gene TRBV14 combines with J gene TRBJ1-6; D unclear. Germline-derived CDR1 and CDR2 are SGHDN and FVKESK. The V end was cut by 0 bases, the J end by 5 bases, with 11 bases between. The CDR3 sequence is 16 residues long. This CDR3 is CASSQDLGRNNSPLHF. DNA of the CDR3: TGTGCCAGCAGCCAAGATCTGGGGAGGAATAATTCACCCCTCCACTTT.

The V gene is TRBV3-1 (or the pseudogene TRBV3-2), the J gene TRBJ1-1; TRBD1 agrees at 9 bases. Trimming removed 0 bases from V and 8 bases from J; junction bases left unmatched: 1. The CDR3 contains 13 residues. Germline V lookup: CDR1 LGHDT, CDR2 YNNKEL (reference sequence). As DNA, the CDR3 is TGTGCCAGCAGCCAAGAAGGGACAGGGGAAGCTTTCTTT. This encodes CASSQEGTGEAFF.

CDR3 nucleotides: TGTGCCAGCAGTGAAGCTGGGCAGGAGTTCTACGAGCAGTACTTC. The encoded protein is CASSEAGQEFYEQYF. V gene TRBV6-1 combines with J gene TRBJ2-7; D call uncertain. Trimming took off 0 bases at V and 3 bases at J, with 12 bases between the two ends. Germline lookup yields CDR1 MNHNS and CDR2 SASEGT. This CDR3 contains 15 residues.